The present entry profiles one T cell receptor (beta chain) with its context. Its recognized antigen is unknown. No base qualities exist here, and no much larger clone lies one base off it. The CDR3 starts with the cysteine, ends with the phenylalanine, and has 14 residues. CDR3 DNA is the only sequence kept; it has 42 bases, read in frame from the first base. V loses 6 bases at its end and J loses 6 bases; junction bases beyond the gene matches: 8. The germline V gene yields WSHSY for CDR1 and SAAADI for CDR2. To sequence the TCRbeta CDR3 region, genomic DNA was isolated from the sorted cells. TCRbeta CDR3 regions were sequenced using the immunoSEQ Assay. The table was pulled from immuneACCESS by TCRdb, which kept in-frame rearrangements only. Such tables lose some clones; where checked, under half of the loss comes from unresolved V genes, and the rest has no known cause. Here the sample has tens of thousands of clones; 65% to 85% occur a single time. The ten biggest clones cover around 15% of the sample.

The trial excluded patients who had a history of autoimmune disease or who were on systemic immunosuppression. Peripheral blood for TCR sequencing was drawn from every dose cohort at baseline, at cycle 4 day 1 and at cycle 7 day 1. Samples were obtained from an open-label, multicenter, first-in-human phase I dose-escalation trial of ivuxolimab. Adults with locally advanced or metastatic melanoma, renal cell carcinoma, hepatocellular carcinoma or head and neck squamous cell carcinoma were enrolled in the trial. CD4+ and CD8+ T cells were sorted separately from peripheral blood before TCR sequencing. These data belong to a study of OX40 agonist ivuxolimab in advanced cancers. Notes on the research overall: Ivuxolimab was a fully human IgG2 agonistic monoclonal antibody targeting the costimulatory receptor OX40 (CD134). Prior anti-PD-1, anti-PD-L1 or anti-CTLA-4 therapy was permitted, and approximately 41% of dose-escalation patients had received checkpoint inhibitors. In the dose-escalation cohort, around four fifths of patients were male, and the mean age was around 60 years, with a range of about 20 to 90. Three dose-escalation patients achieved partial responses, one with hepatocellular carcinoma and two with cutaneous melanoma. The purpose of peripheral TCRbeta sequencing was to test whether ivuxolimab changed TCR sequence diversity and led to clonal T-cell expansion. Intravenous ivuxolimab was administered to patients every 2 weeks at six dose levels: 0.01, 0.1, 0.3, 1.5, 3 and 10 mg/kg. Among the approximately 50 dose-escalation patients, around 20 had hepatocellular carcinoma, 15 or so melanoma, 9 renal cell carcinoma and 9 head and neck cancer. The paper describes the monotherapy dose-escalation part (N of about 54 patients) of the phase I trial of ivuxolimab.

The full study reports these points: The antigen specificity of the clonally expanded peripheral T cells was not determined. At doses from 0.1 to 3.0 mg/kg, clonal expansion was seen in both CD4+ and CD8+ blood T cells between baseline and week 6. Low levels of normalized T-cell clonal expansion were also seen in some nonresponding patients. In partial responders in the 0.1-3.0 mg/kg groups, normalized peripheral clonal expansion was found to be among the lowest, especially among CD8+ T cells. After ivuxolimab, more expanded clones were found on average in CD8+ T cells than in CD4+ T cells.

Recombination linked TRBV10-2 to TRBJ1-1; 9 middle bases align to TRBD1. The clonotype comes from an adult with an advanced solid tumor such as melanoma, head and neck, liver or kidney cancer. Sequenced material: CD4+ or CD8+ T cells sorted from blood, taken in a trial of the OX40 agonist ivuxolimab. CDR3 protein: CASSDRDRAAEAFF. The DNA reads TGCGCCAGCAGCGATAGGGACAGGGCAGCTGAAGCTTTCTTT.